These 5 T cell receptor beta chains were sequenced from one sample in a study of blood T cell repertoires in COVID-19. Using immunoSEQ multiplex PCR, the repertoire was profiled, and TCRdb retains in-frame clones only, with some absent. Found here are 90,000 or so clones, approximately 80% of them singletons; the top ten hold about 25%. Specimen: peripheral blood. These receptors were taken from a man between 60 and 70 years old with acute or convalescent COVID-19.

This clone was observed a single time. The genes are TRBV7-2 and TRBJ1-6; a weak D match, TRBD1 (5 bases). Germline V gene sequence: CDR1 SGHTA, CDR2 FQGNSA. Trimming stripped 0 bases from V and 7 bases from J, with 16 bases between. The CDR3 has 17 amino acids. CDR3 protein: CASSLAPQGISNSPLHF. The CDR3 coding sequence is TGTGCCAGCAGCTTAGCCCCGCAGGGTATTAGCAATTCACCCCTCCACTTT. The full variable domain, rest sourced from reference TRBV7-2 and TRBJ1-6, is GAGVSQSPSNKVTEKGKDVELRCDPISGHTALYWYRQSLGQGLEFLIYFQGNSAPDKSGLPSDRFSAERTGGSVSTLTIQRTQQEDSAVYLCASSLAPQGISNSPLHFGNGTRLTVT.

This clone occurred once. This chain links TRBV28 with TRBJ2-1, with TRBD2 matching 16 bases. This CDR3 has 17 residues. CDR1 and CDR2 from the germline V gene are MDHEN and SYDVKM. V was clipped by 7 bases and J by 4 bases; unmatched bases: 7. CDR3 loop: CASKGLAGGPGYNEQFF. The CDR3 DNA reads as TGTGCCAGCAAGGGACTAGCGGGGGGGCCAGGATACAATGAGCAGTTCTTC. The full variable domain, in which reference TRBV28 and TRBJ2-1 provide the parts outside the CDR3, is DVKVTQSSRYLVKRTGEKVFLECVQDMDHENMFWYRQDPGLGLRLIYFSYDVKMKEKGDIPEGYSVSREKKERFSLILESASTNQTSMYLCASKGLAGGPGYNEQFFGPGTRLTVL.

The CDR3 region has the DNA TGTGCCACCTTGGGACTGATGTACTCCTACGAGCAGTACTTC. As protein: CATLGLMYSYEQYF. The V and J genes are TRBV6-6 and TRBJ2-7; tentatively, D is TRBD2 (6 bases). Germline V gene sequence: CDR1 MNHNY, CDR2 SVGAGI (reference sequence). The CDR3 runs to 14 residues. The V end was cut by 10 bases, the J end by 0 bases, with 16 bases between.

The chain links TRBV7-9 to TRBJ1-2, with TRBD1 matching over 7 bases. Unmatched junction bases numbered 8, after V lost 5 bases and J lost 2 bases. Germline lookup yields CDR1 SEHNR and CDR2 FQNEAQ (reference sequence). The CDR3 runs 15 residues. The CDR3 spells CASSPVQGTNYGYTF. The CDR3 DNA follows: TGTGCCAGCAGCCCAGTACAGGGGACGAACTATGGCTACACCTTC.

The V gene is TRBV28, the J gene TRBJ2-3; TRBD2 might be the D (7 bases). Germline CDR1 MDHEN, CDR2 SYDVKM. V was pared by 2 bases and J by 2 bases, with 11 bases between. CDR3 length: 15 amino acids. As DNA, the CDR3 is TGTGCCAGCAGTTTAGGGGGGGCCACCACAGATACGCAGTATTTT. It specifies CASSLGGATTDTQYF.